The 31 T cell receptor beta chains reported below all come from one sample, sequenced in a study of T cell changes during pregnancy in multiple sclerosis. This table comes from immunoSEQ multiplex PCR, and its TCRdb copy is limited to in-frame clones, with some not included. This sample has about 70,000 clones, with approximately 92% found just once. Specimen: CD8+ T cells from peripheral blood mononuclear cells, collected in the third trimester of pregnancy. These receptors were taken from a female donor in good health, enrolled as a control in a pregnancy study.

The rearrangement joins TRBV9 to TRBJ2-1, with D hard to call. The V end was cut by 0 bases, the J end by 10 bases, with 11 bases between. The V gene's germline CDR1 is SGDLS and CDR2 YYNGEE. There are 13 residues in the CDR3. The CDR3 DNA reads TGTGCCAGCAGCGTAGGCCCCGGTGAGGAGCAGTTCTTC. Amino acids: CASSVGPGEEQFF.

Only one count was recorded for this clone. This chain uses TRBV7-9 with TRBJ2-7; TRBD2 might be the D (5 bases). Germline V gives CDR1 SEHNR, CDR2 FQNEAQ (reference sequence). V gave up 3 bases and J gave up 5 bases, with 17 bases separating them. This CDR3 has 15 amino acids. The chain's CDR3 is CASSFATAGGHEQYF. CDR3 DNA: TGTGCCAGCAGCTTTGCCACAGCAGGAGGCCACGAGCAGTACTTC.

This sequence joins TRBV9 and TRBJ2-2; the match to TRBD1 covers 8 bases. Germline CDR1 and CDR2: SGDLS and YYNGEE. After removal of 3 bases from V and 1 base from J, the junction contained 5 bases not matched to a gene. The CDR3 is 16 amino acids. CDR3 DNA: TGTGCCAGCAGCGGAACCGGGACAGGGAACACCGGGGAGCTGTTTTTT. It translates to CASSGTGTGNTGELFF.

The chain recombines TRBV13 with TRBJ1-1; 11 nucleotides align to TRBD1. Germline CDR1 is PRHDT and CDR2 is FYEKMQ (reference sequence). Trimming cost V 3 bases and J 4 bases; bases outside gene matches: 7. The length of the CDR3 is 16 residues. The CDR3 protein is CASSFPGTGGRTEAFF. CDR3 sequence (DNA): TGTGCCAGCAGCTTTCCCGGGACAGGGGGGCGCACTGAAGCTTTCTTT. Looking up the rest from reference TRBV13 and TRBJ1-1 gives the full variable domain: AAGVIQSPRHLIKEKRETATLKCYPIPRHDTVYWYQQGPGQDPQFLISFYEKMQSDKGSIPDRFSAQQFSDYHSELNMSSLELGDSALYFCASSFPGTGGRTEAFFGQGTRLTVV.

The chain couples TRBV5-6 to TRBJ2-2, with D possibly matching TRBD1 (6 bases). V shed 4 bases and J shed 8 bases, with 12 bases lying between them. Per the germline V gene, CDR1 is SGHDT and CDR2 is YYEEEE. The CDR3 contains 13 residues. CDR3 in amino acids: CASSTQGRGELFF. The CDR3 bases are TGTGCCAGCAGCACTCAGGGGCGTGGGGAGCTGTTTTTT. Looking up the rest from reference TRBV5-6 and TRBJ2-2 gives the full variable domain: DAGVTQSPTHLIKTRGQQVTLRCSPKSGHDTVSWYQQALGQGPQFIFQYYEEEERQRGNFPDRFSGHQFPNYSSELNVNALLLGDSALYLCASSTQGRGELFFGEGSRLTVL.

The gene calls are TRBV7-9 and TRBJ2-3; perhaps TRBD2 as D (7 bases). The CDR3 loop spans 15 amino acids. Trimming removed 7 bases from V and 2 bases from J, with 16 bases in between. Germline CDR1 reads SEHNR; CDR2 reads FQNEAQ (reference sequence). For the CDR3, the DNA is TGTGCCAGCAAGGCGGGGGCTTCTTCCACAGATACGCAGTATTTT. Translation: CASKAGASSTDTQYF. The variable domain in full, with the rest retrieved from reference TRBV7-9 and TRBJ2-3, is DTGVSQNPRHKITKRGQNVTFRCDPISEHNRLYWYRQTLGQGPEFLTYFQNEAQLEKSRLLSDRFSAERPKGSFSTLEIQRTEQGDSAMYLCASKAGASSTDTQYFGPGTRLTVL.

The J gene is TRBJ2-7, the V gene TRBV7-8, with 9 bases lining up with TRBD1. Germline V gene data show CDR1 as SGHVS and CDR2 as FQNEAQ. This CDR3 contains 15 residues. Trimming took 7 bases from V and 5 from J; bases not matched to a gene: 12. The CDR3 DNA reads TGTGCCAGCAACGAGGGGGACAGGGAATCTGACGAGCAGTACTTC. This sequence encodes CASNEGDRESDEQYF.

V and J are TRBV9 and TRBJ1-2; D remains ambiguous. This CDR3 is 13 amino acids long. CDR1 is SGDLS and CDR2 is YYNGEE in the germline V gene. The V end was cut by 0 bases, the J end by 2 bases, with 5 bases between. This chain's CDR3 is CASSVVSNYGYTF. In DNA form, the CDR3 reads TGTGCCAGCAGCGTAGTTTCAAACTATGGCTACACCTTC.

V usage is TRBV6-5 and J usage is TRBJ2-5, with D perhaps matching TRBD2 (7 bases). The CDR3 sequence is 15 residues long. V dropped 0 bases and J dropped 5 bases, with 13 bases sitting between them. The V gene's germline CDR1 is MNHEY and CDR2 SVGAGI. CDR3 coding DNA: TGTGCCAGCAGTTACTCAGGGGGGGCGGGGGAGACCCAGTACTTC. Its protein product is CASSYSGGAGETQYF.

The rearrangement joins TRBV7-9 to TRBJ2-6; D is perhaps TRBD2 (6 bases). V lost 5 bases and J 1 base, leaving 15 bases between the germline ends. The CDR3 sequence is 17 residues long. Germline CDR1 SEHNR, CDR2 FQNEAQ (reference sequence). CDR3 sequence (DNA): TGTGCCAGCAGCCCCCGGGACTCAAAGTCTGGGGCCAACGTCCTGACTTTC. Amino acid sequence: CASSPRDSKSGANVLTF. The whole variable domain, filled in from reference TRBV7-9 and TRBJ2-6, reads DTGVSQNPRHKITKRGQNVTFRCDPISEHNRLYWYRQTLGQGPEFLTYFQNEAQLEKSRLLSDRFSAERPKGSFSTLEIQRTEQGDSAMYLCASSPRDSKSGANVLTFGAGSRLTVL.

The V gene is TRBV9, the J gene TRBJ2-5; TRBD2 matches 12 bases. Trimming cost V 4 bases and J 2 bases; bases outside gene matches: 9. Germline lookup yields CDR1 SGDLS and CDR2 YYNGEE. This CDR3 contains 17 residues. CDR3 nucleotides: TGTGCCAGCAGCCCCGGGACTAGCGGGCGGATACAAGAGACCCAGTACTTC. As protein: CASSPGTSGRIQETQYF.

V gene TRBV6-6 combines with J gene TRBJ2-1; perhaps TRBD1 as D (5 bases). The V and J ends lost 6 bases and 0 bases respectively, with 15 bases between them. The CDR3 consists of 16 residues. The germline V gene has CDR1 MNHNY and CDR2 SVGAGI (reference sequence). CDR3 loop: CASSTIGVSSYNEQFF. The CDR3, as DNA: TGTGCCAGCAGCACGATAGGGGTGTCCTCCTACAATGAGCAGTTCTTC.

J is TRBJ2-7 and V is TRBV9; D possibly corresponds to TRBD1 (6 bases). The CDR3 runs 15 residues. Trimming took 4 bases from V and 3 from J, leaving 17 bases between them. Germline V lookup: CDR1 SGDLS, CDR2 YYNGEE. The CDR3 coding sequence is TGTGCCAGCAGCCCGGCACCGGGACAAAACTACGAGCAGTACTTC. Amino acid sequence: CASSPAPGQNYEQYF.

The V gene is TRBV4-3, the J gene TRBJ2-2; D may be TRBD2 (5 bases). Trimming pared 3 bases from V and 3 bases from J, leaving 11 bases between. CDR1 and CDR2 from the germline V gene are LGHNA and YSLEER. The CDR3 has 15 residues. CDR3 sequence (DNA): TGCGCCAGCAGCCAGGGGAGTGGGGACACCGGGGAGCTGTTTTTT. Protein: CASSQGSGDTGELFF.

The chain recombines TRBV27 with TRBJ2-1, with 10 nucleotides matching TRBD1. Germline V lookup: CDR1 MNHEY, CDR2 SMNVEV (reference sequence). V was clipped by 6 bases and J by 6 bases; unmatched bases: 11. The CDR3 spans 16 residues. CDR3 loop: CASRSRQGANFNEQFF. CDR3 bases: TGTGCCAGCAGGTCAAGACAGGGGGCAAACTTCAATGAGCAGTTCTTC.

V usage is TRBV28 and J usage is TRBJ2-7, with TRBD2 matching over 10 bases. This CDR3 is built from 14 residues. The germline gives CDR1 MDHEN, CDR2 SYDVKM. Losses at the gene ends were 6 bases for V and 5 bases for J; bases not matched to a gene: 7. The CDR3 sequence is CASSGAGGPNEQYF. The CDR3 DNA reads TGTGCCAGCAGCGGAGCGGGGGGGCCCAACGAGCAGTACTTC.

V is TRBV9 and J is TRBJ2-7; 10 positions agree with TRBD2. Trimming took 3 bases from V and 7 from J; bases not matched to a gene: 10. Germline CDR1 SGDLS, CDR2 YYNGEE. The CDR3 extends over 15 amino acids. CDR3 sequence reads: CASSAGLASALEQYF. Written as DNA, the CDR3 is TGTGCCAGCAGCGCGGGACTAGCGTCGGCCCTGGAGCAGTACTTC.

V and J are TRBV5-6 and TRBJ2-7; weak D call: TRBD1 (5 bases). CDR1 is SGHDT and CDR2 is YYEEEE in the germline V gene. The germline V and J ends were trimmed by 3 bases and 2 bases, with 12 bases remaining between them. The CDR3 has 14 residues. The CDR3: CASSSDDRPYEQYF. Written as DNA, the CDR3 is TGTGCCAGCAGCTCGGATGACAGACCCTACGAGCAGTACTTC.

The chain joins TRBV2 to TRBJ2-2, with D perhaps matching TRBD2 (5 bases). The V end was cut by 7 bases, the J end by 0 bases, with 9 bases between. Germline CDR1 SNHLY, CDR2 FYNNEI. This CDR3 is 14 amino acids long. The CDR3 region has the DNA TGTGCCAGCATGGAGGTCCCGAACACCGGGGAGCTGTTTTTT. It encodes CASMEVPNTGELFF.

The rearrangement links TRBV15 to TRBJ1-5; perhaps TRBD1 as D (6 bases). The CDR3 covers 15 residues. Germline V gives CDR1 LNHNV, CDR2 YYDKDF (reference sequence). V was clipped by 4 bases and J by 6 bases, with 16 bases between them. As DNA, the CDR3 is TGTGCCACCAGCATGCGAAGGGGGTCCATTCAGCCCCAGCATTTT. Residues: CATSMRRGSIQPQHF.

The J gene is TRBJ2-5, the V gene TRBV6-1; D may be TRBD1 (5 bases). Trimming removed 3 bases at V and 1 base at J, with 9 bases between. The germline V gene has CDR1 MNHNS and CDR2 SASEGT. The CDR3 is made up of 14 amino acids. CDR3 nucleotide sequence: TGTGCCAGCAGTGAGGCAGGGTCCCAAGAGACCCAGTACTTC. Translated: CASSEAGSQETQYF.

The chain links TRBV27 to TRBJ1-1, with 8 nucleotides matching TRBD1. Trimming at V came to 6 bases and at J to 1 base, leaving 7 bases not matched to a gene. CDR1 and CDR2 (germline): MNHEY, SMNVEV (reference sequence). The CDR3 extends over 15 amino acids. DNA for the CDR3: TGTGCCAGCAGCCCAGCTGACAGGGGGAACACTGAAGCTTTCTTT. It is translated as CASSPADRGNTEAFF.

The rearrangement links TRBV4-1 to TRBJ1-2; 8 nucleotides line up with TRBD1. Germline V gene sequence: CDR1 MGHRA, CDR2 YSYEKL. With 3 bases clipped from V and 3 bases from J, the junction kept 3 bases outside the gene matches. This CDR3 contains 14 residues. The CDR3 DNA reads TGCGCCAGCAGCCATCGGACAGGGTACTATGGCTACACCTTC. Its translation is CASSHRTGYYGYTF.

V usage is TRBV7-9 and J usage is TRBJ1-5; 8 nucleotides match TRBD1. Germline-derived CDR1 and CDR2 are SEHNR and FQNEAQ (reference sequence). CDR3 size: 18 residues. V was clipped by 1 base and J by 0 bases; unmatched bases: 8. This CDR3 reads CASSLEPQGAYSNQPQHF. The CDR3, as DNA: TGTGCCAGCAGCTTAGAACCGCAGGGGGCTTATAGCAATCAGCCCCAGCATTTT.

The chain joins TRBV7-6 to TRBJ2-7, with a possible D match to TRBD2 (5 bases). V was shortened by 5 bases and J by 4 bases, with 18 bases between the two germline ends. Germline CDR1 SGHVS, CDR2 FNYEAQ. The CDR3 totals 15 residues. This CDR3 is CASSPIGLQDYEQYF. Written as DNA, the CDR3 is TGTGCCAGCAGCCCTATTGGACTGCAGGATTACGAGCAGTACTTC. Full variable domain (rest looked up from reference TRBV7-6 and TRBJ2-7): GAGVSQSPRYKVTKRGQDVALRCDPISGHVSLYWYRQALGQGPEFLTYFNYEAQQDKSGLPNDRFSAERPEGSISTLTIQRTEQRDSAMYRCASSPIGLQDYEQYFGPGTRLTVT.

The chain joins TRBV7-8 to TRBJ1-2; a possible D gene is TRBD1 (6 bases). The CDR3 contains 14 residues. Germline assignment: CDR1 SGHVS and CDR2 FQNEAQ. Trimming removed 4 bases from V and 6 bases from J, with 15 bases in between. CDR3 residues: CASSSRLGGHGYTF. The CDR3 coding sequence is TGTGCCAGCAGCTCGCGGTTAGGGGGTCATGGCTACACCTTC.

This sequence joins TRBV4-3 and TRBJ2-2, with 7 bases fitting TRBD1. CDR1 is LGHNA, CDR2 YSLEER, per germline. Germline trimming cut 7 bases from V and 1 base from J; bases unmatched to any gene: 12. There are 17 residues in the CDR3. Written as DNA, the CDR3 is TGCGCCAGCAACTCAAGGGGCTCAGGGGGGAACACCGGGGAGCTGTTTTTT. It is translated as CASNSRGSGGNTGELFF.

This chain connects TRBV6-6 to TRBJ1-1; tentative D call: TRBD1 (6 bases). The V end lost 4 bases, the J end lost 11 bases, and 17 bases lay between the germline ends. From germline, CDR1 is MNHNY and CDR2 SVGAGI (reference sequence). CDR3 size: 13 residues. The CDR3 coding sequence is TGTGCCAGCAGTTCGCTCGAGGTGCAGGGGGCTTTCTTT. This gives the protein CASSSLEVQGAFF.

The table lists this clone with many counts. The CDR3 DNA reads TGTGCCTGGAGGACCCCGGGACAGGGGGACGGAAACACCATATATTTT. It encodes CAWRTPGQGDGNTIYF. The chain recombines TRBV30 with TRBJ1-3; 11 bases are a match to TRBD1. From germline, CDR1 is GTSNPN and CDR2 SVGIG (reference sequence). The CDR3 is 16 amino acids. V dropped 3 bases and J dropped 4; count of bases not matched to a gene: 8.

V usage is TRBV9 and J usage is TRBJ2-7; 9 nucleotides align to TRBD1. CDR1 and CDR2 from the germline V gene are SGDLS and YYNGEE. After removal of 3 bases from V and 3 bases from J, the junction contained 7 bases not matched to a gene. This CDR3 comprises 15 residues. CDR3: CASSATGGASYEQYF. The CDR3 DNA sequence: TGTGCCAGCAGCGCCACAGGGGGCGCTAGCTACGAGCAGTACTTC.

This chain joins TRBV5-1 and TRBJ2-7, with D perhaps matching TRBD1 (5 bases). V was shortened by 2 bases and J by 3 bases, with 15 bases between the two germline ends. This CDR3 spans 15 amino acids. Germline CDR1 reads SGHRS; CDR2 reads YFSETQ. The CDR3, as DNA: TGCGCCAGCAGCTTTTTAGACAGCAACAACTACGAGCAGTACTTC. Protein: CASSFLDSNNYEQYF.